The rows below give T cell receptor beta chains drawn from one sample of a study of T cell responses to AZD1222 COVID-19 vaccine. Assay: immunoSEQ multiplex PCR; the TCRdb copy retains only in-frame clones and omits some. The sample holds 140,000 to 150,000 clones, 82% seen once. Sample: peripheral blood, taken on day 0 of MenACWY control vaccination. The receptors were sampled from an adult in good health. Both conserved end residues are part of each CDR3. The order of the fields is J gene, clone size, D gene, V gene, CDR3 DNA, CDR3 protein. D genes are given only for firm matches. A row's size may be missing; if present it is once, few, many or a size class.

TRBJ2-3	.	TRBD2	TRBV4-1	TGCGCCAGCAGCCAAGCGCTAGCGGGGAGCACAGATACGCAGTATTTT	CASSQALAGSTDTQYF
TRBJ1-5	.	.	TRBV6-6	TGTGCCAGCAGTTTGGACAGCAATAGCAATCAGCCCCAGCATTTT	CASSLDSNSNQPQHF
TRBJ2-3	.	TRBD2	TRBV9	TGTGCCAGCAGCGCGGGACTAGAGATGGATACGCAGTATTTT	CASSAGLEMDTQYF
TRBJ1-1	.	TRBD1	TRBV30	TGTGCCTGGGGGACAGGGGCGCGGGTCACTGAAGCTTTCTTT	CAWGTGARVTEAFF
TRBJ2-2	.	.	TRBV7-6	TGTGCCAGCAGCCCGTGGGGGTTCTCTACCGGGGAGCTGTTTTTT	CASSPWGFSTGELFF
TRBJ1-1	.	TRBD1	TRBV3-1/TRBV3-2	TGTGCCAGCAGCCAACTCACGGGACAGGGGTGGACCACTGAAGCTTTCTTT	CASSQLTGQGWTTEAFF
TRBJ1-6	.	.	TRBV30	TGTGCCTGGAGTGTTCGGGGGGCATATTCACCCCTCCACTTT	CAWSVRGAYSPLHF
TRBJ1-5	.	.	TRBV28	TGTGCCAGCACCTCCCCAGGGTCCCCTCAGCCCCAGCATTTT	CASTSPGSPQPQHF
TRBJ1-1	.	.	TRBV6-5	TGTGCCAGCAGGGCCCAGGATTGGGGGGCTGAAGCTTTCTTT	CASRAQDWGAEAFF
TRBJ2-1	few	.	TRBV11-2	TGTGCCAGCAGCCCCGCGGGGGCAGTCAATGAGCAGTTCTTC	CASSPAGAVNEQFF
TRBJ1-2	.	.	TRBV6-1	TGTGCCAGCAGTGAAGCGGGGGGGGCGAACTATGGCTACACCTTC	CASSEAGGANYGYTF
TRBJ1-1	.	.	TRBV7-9	TGTGCCAGCAGCTTAGCGGAGGGGGCTGAAGCTTTCTTT	CASSLAEGAEAFF
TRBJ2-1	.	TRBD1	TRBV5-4	TGTGCCAGCAGCCGGACAGGGAGTTTTCGAAGCTCCTACAATGAGCAGTTCTTC	CASSRTGSFRSSYNEQFF
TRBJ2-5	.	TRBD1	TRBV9	TGTGCCAGCAGCGATTCCCGGGACAGGGGCCGCCAAGAGACCCAGTACTTC	CASSDSRDRGRQETQYF
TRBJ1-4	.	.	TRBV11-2	TGTGCCAGCAGCTTAGAAAGTTGGGCAGATGAAAAACTGTTTTTT	CASSLESWADEKLFF
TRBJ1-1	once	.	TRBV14	TGTGCCAGCAGCCAAACGTACGGCACTGAAGCTTTCTTT	CASSQTYGTEAFF
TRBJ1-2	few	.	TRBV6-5	TGTGCCAGCAGTTACTCAATGGCGGCTTATGGCTACACCTTC	CASSYSMAAYGYTF
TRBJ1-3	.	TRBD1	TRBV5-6	TGTGCCAGCAGCTCAGACAGGGGGCTCGGAAACACCATATATTTT	CASSSDRGLGNTIYF
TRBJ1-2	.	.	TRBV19	TGTGCCAGTAGTACCGACCAGGGGAGGAACTATGGCTACACCTTC	CASSTDQGRNYGYTF
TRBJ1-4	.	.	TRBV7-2	TGTGCCAGCAGCTCTCGGACCGAAGAAAAACTGTTTTTT	CASSSRTEEKLFF
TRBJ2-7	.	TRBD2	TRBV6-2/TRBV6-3	TGTGCCAGCAGTTACTCCCATAGCGGGGCAAATGTCAAGCAGTACTTC	CASSYSHSGANVKQYF
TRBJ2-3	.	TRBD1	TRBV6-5	TGTGCCAGCAGCCGGGACAGGGCGTCCACAGATACGCAGTATTTT	CASSRDRASTDTQYF
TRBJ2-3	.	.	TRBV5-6	TGTGCCAGCAGCATCGTTAGCACAGATACGCAGTATTTT	CASSIVSTDTQYF
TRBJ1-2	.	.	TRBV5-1	TGCGCCAGCAGCTTGCGATTGACAGGCGACTATGGCTACACCTTC	CASSLRLTGDYGYTF
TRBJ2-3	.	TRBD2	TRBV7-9	TGTGCCGGGGGGGGTGCAGGAGATACGCAGTATTTT	CAGGGAGDTQYF
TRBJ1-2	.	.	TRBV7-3	TGTGCCAGCAGCTTAGGTGGACAACTGGATGGCTACACCTTC	CASSLGGQLDGYTF
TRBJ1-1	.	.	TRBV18	TGTGCCAGCTCACCAGCTCTATCATTTGGGGGTTTGGATGCTTTCTTT	CASSPALSFGGLDAFF
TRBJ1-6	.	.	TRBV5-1	TGCGCCAGCGCCTCCGGGTCCCAACTATTCTATAATTCACCCCTCCACTTT	CASASGSQLFYNSPLHF
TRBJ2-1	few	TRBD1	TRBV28	TGTGCCAGCCGCCGGACAGGGGGAAGCAATGAGCAGTTCTTC	CASRRTGGSNEQFF
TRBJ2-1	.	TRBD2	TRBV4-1	TGCGCCAGCACTTTGGCGGCTAGCGGATACAATGAGCAGTTCTTC	CASTLAASGYNEQFF
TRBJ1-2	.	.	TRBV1	TGCACCACCGGACGGCCTGAGGGCTACACCTTC	CTTGRPEGYTF
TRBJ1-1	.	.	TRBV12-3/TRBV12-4	TGTGCCAGCGGACATGGGGGCAGGACTGAAGCTTTCTTT	CASGHGGRTEAFF
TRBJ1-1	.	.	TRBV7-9	TGTGCCAGCAGCCAAATGACAGCAAACACTGAAGCTTTCTTT	CASSQMTANTEAFF
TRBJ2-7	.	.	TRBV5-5	TGTGCCAGCCGCTCGACGTCCTACGAGCAGTACTTC	CASRSTSYEQYF
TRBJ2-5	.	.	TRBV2	TGTGCCAGCAGTGGGTACCAAGAGACCCAGTACTTC	CASSGYQETQYF
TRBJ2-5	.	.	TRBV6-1	TGTGCCAGCAGTGAATTTAACGGTGGCCTGAGGATAGAGACCCAGTACTTC	CASSEFNGGLRIETQYF
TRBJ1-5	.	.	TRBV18	TGTGCCAGCTCACCCCAGGGTGCTAGCAATCAGCCCCAGCATTTT	CASSPQGASNQPQHF
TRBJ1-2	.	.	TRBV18	TGTGCCAGCTCAGAACTATGGGCTGAAGGCTACACCTTC	CASSELWAEGYTF
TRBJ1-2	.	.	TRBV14	TGTGCCAGCAGCCCCCAGGTGAACTATGGCTACACCTTC	CASSPQVNYGYTF
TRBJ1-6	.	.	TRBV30	TGTGCCTGGAGTGTACAAAATTCACCCCTCCACTTT	CAWSVQNSPLHF
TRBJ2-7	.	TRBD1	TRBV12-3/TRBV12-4	TGTGCCAGCAGAAGGACAGGGTTCGACGAGCAGTACTTC	CASRRTGFDEQYF
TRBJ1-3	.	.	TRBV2	TGTGCCAGCAGGTCTTCCATCTCTGGAAACACCATATATTTT	CASRSSISGNTIYF
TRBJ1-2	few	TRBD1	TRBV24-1	TGTGCCACCAGTGATCCCTACCGGACAGGGAACTATGGCTACACCTTC	CATSDPYRTGNYGYTF
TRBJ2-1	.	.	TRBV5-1	TGCGCCAGCAGCTTAGGCACCAACTCCCTCCTCCGGATCTTC	CASSLGTNSLLRIF
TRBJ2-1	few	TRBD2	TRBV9	TGTGCCAGCAGCGTAGGCGGTCTAGCGGCCTCAAGTGAGCAGTTCTTC	CASSVGGLAASSEQFF